One sample yielded the 20 T cell receptor beta chains listed below, sequenced in a study of cytomegalovirus exposure and HLA in healthy donors. Primers: 60 Vbeta forward and 13 Jbeta reverse. Only in-frame clones appear in the TCRdb table, and some are missing; sequencing was by immunoSEQ multiplex PCR. The sample has some 190,000 clones; about 9% are singletons. Material: PBMCs. These receptors were taken from a woman younger than 45 in good health and CMV-seropositive.

This chain uses TRBV18 with TRBJ2-1; possible D gene TRBD2, 6 bases. The germline CDR1 and CDR2 sequences are KGHSH and LQKENI. V was cut by 1 base and J by 0 bases, with 10 bases left in between. The CDR3 extends over 16 amino acids. The DNA of the CDR3 is TGTGCCAGCTCACCACGGGGACTGAGCTCCTACAATGAGCAGTTCTTC. Protein: CASSPRGLSSYNEQFF.

This rearrangement joins TRBV5-1 to TRBJ1-1, with D tentatively TRBD1 (5 bases). V gave up 0 bases and J gave up 1 base, with 7 bases separating them. Germline V gene data show CDR1 as SGHRS and CDR2 as YFSETQ. The CDR3 consists of 14 residues. The CDR3 reads CASSLATANTEAFF. The CDR3 nucleotides read TGCGCCAGCAGCTTGGCGACAGCGAACACTGAAGCTTTCTTT.

The chain carries TRBV5-1 and TRBJ2-7; 7 nucleotides agree with TRBD2. The CDR3 spans 16 residues. CDR1 is SGHRS, CDR2 YFSETQ, per germline. V was clipped by 2 bases and J by 0 bases; unmatched bases: 8. CDR3 sequence reads: CASSLSGGGSSYEQYF. CDR3 sequence (DNA): TGCGCCAGCAGCTTAAGTGGCGGGGGAAGCTCCTACGAGCAGTACTTC. The full variable domain, rest sourced from reference TRBV5-1 and TRBJ2-7, is KAGVTQTPRYLIKTRGQQVTLSCSPISGHRSVSWYQQTPGQGLQFLFEYFSETQRNKGNFPGRFSGRQFSNSRSEMNVSTLELGDSALYLCASSLSGGGSSYEQYFGPGTRLTVT.

This clone showed up just a few times. In nucleotides, the CDR3 is TGTGCCAGCAGCCAAGTGGGGGGAGGATCTGGAAACACCATATATTTT. Encoded protein: CASSQVGGGSGNTIYF. The genes are TRBV4-2 and TRBJ1-3; tentatively, D is TRBD1 (5 bases). Trimming left V 1 base short and J 1 base short, with 11 bases between. Germline CDR1 reads LGHNA; CDR2 reads YNFKEQ. The CDR3 contains 16 residues.

This clone appeared a few times. The chain links TRBV19 to TRBJ1-5; 9 bases fit TRBD1. J was trimmed by 3 bases and V by 9 bases; bases with no gene match: 6. Germline values: CDR1 LNHDA, CDR2 SQIVND (reference sequence). The CDR3 spans 14 residues. CDR3 DNA: TGTGCCAGCGGGACAGGGCTATTCAATCAGCCCCAGCATTTT. Its translation: CASGTGLFNQPQHF.

This clone was counted only a few times. The V and J genes are TRBV6-1 and TRBJ1-4; 9 positions agree with TRBD1. Germline CDR1 is MNHNS and CDR2 is SASEGT. The CDR3 covers 15 residues. With 4 bases clipped from V and 5 bases from J, the junction kept 5 bases outside the gene matches. The CDR3 loop reads CASSVNRGPNEKLFF. The CDR3 DNA follows: TGTGCCAGCAGTGTCAACAGGGGGCCCAATGAAAAACTGTTTTTT.

In its sample, this clone was seen a few times. The chain uses TRBV2 and TRBJ2-7; the D is unclear. The CDR3 runs 12 residues. Trimming took off 6 bases at V and 1 base at J, with 7 bases between the two ends. Germline CDR1 SNHLY, CDR2 FYNNEI. The CDR3 is CASSLPSYEQYF. CDR3 DNA: TGTGCCAGCAGCCTCCCTTCCTACGAGCAGTACTTC.

This clone appeared a few times. The chain combines TRBV6-6 with TRBJ2-7; the match to TRBD2 covers 8 bases. CDR1 MNHNY and CDR2 SVGAGI come from the germline V gene (reference sequence). V dropped 6 bases and J dropped 3; count of bases not matched to a gene: 7. The CDR3 runs to 14 residues. CDR3 coding DNA: TGTGCCAGCAGGTATAGCGGGGTCGACTACGAGCAGTACTTC. Amino acids: CASRYSGVDYEQYF.

The table lists this clone with a few counts. The V gene is TRBV10-3, the J gene TRBJ2-5; 7 positions agree with TRBD1. The closer fit of TRBJ2-7 to the DNA end suggests the J call may be wrong. This CDR3 is built from 14 residues. Per germline, CDR1 ENHRY and CDR2 SYGVKD. The CDR3 nucleotides are TGTGCCATCAGAGTGAGGGACAGTTCCTACGAGCAGTACTTC. Translated: CAIRVRDSSYEQYF.

The chain carries TRBV4-2 and TRBJ2-7; weak D call: TRBD2 (6 bases). The CDR3 runs to 14 residues. V was cut by 1 base and J by 4 bases, with 11 bases left in between. Germline V gene data show CDR1 as LGHNA and CDR2 as YNFKEQ. Written as DNA, the CDR3 is TGTGCCAGCAGCCAAGTCGGGAGTGGGTACGAGCAGTACTTC. Translation: CASSQVGSGYEQYF.

The CDR3 nucleotides are TGTGCCAGCAGTTTTACCGGACAGGGGAGGATCTTTGGCTACACCTTC. It translates to CASSFTGQGRIFGYTF. The chain combines TRBV27 with TRBJ1-2; TRBD1 matches at 9 bases. The CDR3 contains 16 residues. The ends lost 3 bases at V and 7 bases at J; junction bases unmatched: 12. The germline CDR1 and CDR2 sequences are MNHEY and SMNVEV (reference sequence).

The chain couples TRBV18 to TRBJ1-5; 8 nucleotides align to TRBD1. The CDR3 sequence is 15 residues long. The germline CDR1 and CDR2 sequences are KGHSH and LQKENI. V was pared by 3 bases and J by 4 bases, with 5 bases of the junction left unmatched. The CDR3 DNA reads as TGTGCCAGCTCACCGGACAGGGCGGTTAATCAGCCCCAGCATTTT. This encodes CASSPDRAVNQPQHF.

Comments on this clone: Germline and junction disagree at one end, which may indicate a read error. The chain links TRBV5-1 to TRBJ2-3, with TRBD2 identical over 8 bases. Per the germline V gene, CDR1 is SGHRS and CDR2 is YFSETQ. CDR3 length: 16 amino acids. The CDR3 sequence: CASSFLREGVSDTQYF. The DNA of the CDR3 is TGTGCCAGCAGCTTCCTTCGGGAGGGCGTCTCAGATACGCAGTATTTT.

The gene calls are TRBV2 and TRBJ2-1; TRBD2 aligns across 8 bases. Germline assignment: CDR1 SNHLY and CDR2 FYNNEI. The CDR3 runs to 15 residues. The ends lost 1 base at V and 4 bases at J; junction bases unmatched: 3. CDR3 in amino acids: CASSEGASGYNEQFF. DNA for the CDR3: TGTGCCAGCAGTGAAGGGGCTAGCGGGTACAATGAGCAGTTCTTC.

This clone was recorded a few times. This rearrangement joins TRBV10-1 to TRBJ2-5, with D perhaps matching TRBD1 (6 bases). V shed 0 bases and J shed 5 bases, with 10 bases lying between them. Per the germline V gene, CDR1 is WNHNN and CDR2 is SYGVQD (reference sequence). The CDR3 consists of 14 residues. DNA for the CDR3: TGCGCCAGCAGTGAGTCACAGGGCAGGGAGACCCAGTACTTC. Amino acids: CASSESQGRETQYF.

About this clone: Additional DNA sequences in this sample encode the identical CDR3. V is TRBV30 and J is TRBJ2-7, with D perhaps matching TRBD1 (6 bases). There are 15 residues in the CDR3. The germline V gene encodes CDR1 GTSNPN and CDR2 SVGIG (reference sequence). The germline V and J ends were trimmed by 0 bases and 5 bases, with 17 bases remaining between them. The CDR3: CAWSVRGGRVHEQYF. DNA of the CDR3: TGTGCCTGGAGTGTACGAGGGGGAAGGGTCCACGAGCAGTACTTC.

The rearrangement uses TRBV6-1 and TRBJ1-2; tentative D call: TRBD1 (6 bases). Germline CDR1 and CDR2: MNHNS and SASEGT. This CDR3 comprises 13 residues. Trimming took 3 bases from V and 7 from J, leaving 12 bases between them. The CDR3 DNA sequence: TGTGCCAGCAGTGATCGAACAGGGCTTGGCTACACCTTC. Translation gives CASSDRTGLGYTF.

V is TRBV5-5 and J is TRBJ2-5, with D possibly TRBD1 on 5 matching bases. Germline CDR1 reads SGHKS; CDR2 reads YYEKEE (reference sequence). Trimming shortened V by 0 bases and J by 7 bases, and 19 bases separated the two germline ends. The CDR3 runs 16 residues. CDR3 residues: CASSLAPSERQGTQYF. CDR3 coding DNA: TGTGCCAGCAGCTTGGCGCCGTCAGAGCGTCAGGGGACCCAGTACTTC.

This clone occurred a few times. The chain recombines TRBV7-9 with TRBJ2-7, with 9 bases matching TRBD2. The germline V gene encodes CDR1 SEHNR and CDR2 FQNEAQ (reference sequence). Germline trimming cut 3 bases from V and 12 bases from J; bases unmatched to any gene: 9. This CDR3 has 13 residues. The CDR3 region has the DNA TGTGCCAGCAGCTTTTCGGAAAGCGGGAGGTGGTACTTC. This translates into CASSFSESGRWYF.

The V gene is TRBV5-4, the J gene TRBJ2-3; 12 bases align to TRBD2. This CDR3 is 16 amino acids long. The junction had 5 bases not matched to a gene; V was cut back by 4 bases and J by 2 bases. Germline CDR1 and CDR2: SGHNT and YYREEE (reference sequence). The CDR3 nucleotides read TGTGCCAGCAGCCCGGGACTAGCGGGTTACACAGATACGCAGTATTTT. It is translated as CASSPGLAGYTDTQYF.